The 20 T cell receptor beta chains below all came from one sample that was sequenced in a study of identical twins. TCRdb passed the 5' RACE reads through MiXCR, listing each CDR3 protein once. The sample yields hundreds of thousands of distinct CDR3 sequences, around 6% seen once. The sequenced material came from naive T cells sorted from blood. These receptors all come from a man in his late teens or twenties in good health.

This clonotype showed up many times. The chain recombines TRBV4-2 with TRBJ2-7; D unresolved. From germline, CDR1 is LGHNA and CDR2 YNFKEQ. CDR3 length: 14 residues. Trimming pared 4 bases from V and 1 base from J, leaving 11 bases between. The CDR3 spells CASSRMDGSYEQYF. CDR3 coding DNA: TGTGCCAGCAGCCGAATGGACGGATCCTACGAGCAGTACTTC.

This clonotype has just a few counts. The chain joins TRBV15 to TRBJ2-2; 16 bases align to TRBD2. V lost 9 bases, J lost 4 bases, and 8 bases stayed unmatched. Germline V CDR1 and CDR2: LNHNV, YYDKDF (reference sequence). This CDR3 region has 17 residues. The DNA for the CDR3 is TGTGCCACTATGGGGACTAGCGGGAGGGAGGTCACCGGGGAGCTGTTTTTT. Translation: CATMGTSGREVTGELFF.

The table lists this clonotype with many counts. V is TRBV4-2 and J is TRBJ2-3, with 13 positions matching TRBD2. Trimming at V came to 2 bases and at J to 4 bases, leaving 3 bases not matched to a gene. The CDR3 has 16 amino acids. Germline CDR1 LGHNA, CDR2 YNFKEQ. Here the CDR3 DNA reads TGTGCCAGCAGCCAAACTAGCGGGAGGGCCCCAGATACGCAGTATTTT. It codes for CASSQTSGRAPDTQYF.

This clonotype came up a few times. The rearrangement uses TRBV30 and TRBJ1-2; 7 nucleotides match TRBD1. This CDR3 comprises 12 residues. In germline, CDR1 is GTSNPN, CDR2 SVGIG (reference sequence). This chain's CDR3 is CASGQINYGYTF. In nucleotides, the CDR3 is TGTGCTTCGGGACAGATTAACTATGGCTACACCTTC.

The chain is built from TRBV30 and TRBJ2-6; D uncertain. V gave up 7 bases and J gave up 2 bases, with 6 bases separating them. The CDR3 has 12 amino acids. Germline V lookup: CDR1 GTSNPN, CDR2 SVGIG (reference sequence). The DNA for the CDR3 is TGTGCCTCTTTAGCTGGGGCCAACGTCCTGACTTTC. Protein: CASLAGANVLTF.

The chain recombines TRBV2 with TRBJ2-5, with D tentatively TRBD2 (6 bases). Looked up from germline, CDR1 is SNHLY and CDR2 is FYNNEI. The V end lost 10 bases, the J end lost 1 base, and 19 bases lay between the germline ends. CDR3 length equals 15 residues. The CDR3 DNA follows: TGTGCCATCCTACCGGGACTTCTTTTCCAAGAGACCCAGTACTTC. It encodes CAILPGLLFQETQYF.

This chain links TRBV6-1 with TRBJ1-2; unclear D gene. The CDR3 sequence is 14 residues long. CDR1 and CDR2 (germline): MNHNS, SASEGT. Trimming stripped 4 bases from V and 5 bases from J, with 14 bases between. In nucleotides, the CDR3 is TGTGCCAGCAGTGGCAGCACCAAAGGGTATGGCTACACCTTC. As protein: CASSGSTKGYGYTF.

The rearrangement uses TRBV7-6 and TRBJ2-7; 8 positions agree with TRBD1. V dropped 0 bases and J dropped 3; count of bases not matched to a gene: 4. Germline V CDR1 and CDR2: SGHVS, FNYEAQ. The CDR3 extends over 15 amino acids. The CDR3 sequence: CASSLATGAIYEQYF. CDR3 sequence (DNA): TGTGCCAGCAGCTTAGCGACAGGGGCGATCTACGAGCAGTACTTC.

This clonotype was seen ten or more times. The V and J genes are TRBV5-1 and TRBJ2-7, with 9 nucleotides matching TRBD2. Trimming removed 8 bases from V and 2 bases from J; junction bases left unmatched: 5. This CDR3 spans 13 amino acids. Germline V gives CDR1 SGHRS, CDR2 YFSETQ. DNA of the CDR3: TGCGCCAGTCGACTAGCGGAGACCTACGAGCAGTACTTC. Encoded protein: CASRLAETYEQYF.

This clonotype showed up just a few times. The rearrangement joins TRBV14 to TRBJ2-5; weak D call: TRBD1 (5 bases). The CDR3 loop spans 14 amino acids. In germline, CDR1 is SGHDN, CDR2 FVKESK. V lost 1 base and J lost 5, with 11 bases in between. The chain's CDR3 is CASSQVTGWETQYF. The DNA for the CDR3 is TGTGCCAGCAGCCAAGTTACAGGTTGGGAGACCCAGTACTTC.

In its sample, this clonotype was seen many times. The V and J genes are TRBV9 and TRBJ2-1, with no clear D. V dropped 0 bases and J dropped 3 bases, with 10 bases sitting between them. Germline V gene data show CDR1 as SGDLS and CDR2 as YYNGEE. The CDR3 covers 15 residues. The CDR3 DNA reads as TGTGCCAGCAGCGTAGAGGGTCAGAACTACAATGAGCAGTTCTTC. Translated: CASSVEGQNYNEQFF.

This clonotype was seen repeatedly, ten times or more. The CDR3 DNA is TGTGCCAGCAGCCGACAGGCAGATACGCAGTATTTT. Translated, it gives CASSRQADTQYF. The chain uses TRBV7-9 and TRBJ2-3, with D possibly TRBD1 on 6 matching bases. The CDR3 contains 12 residues. V was shortened by 5 bases and J by 4 bases, with 7 bases between the two germline ends. The germline V gene encodes CDR1 SEHNR and CDR2 FQNEAQ (reference sequence).

The chain combines TRBV12-3 or TRBV12-4 with TRBJ2-3; TRBD2 aligns across 11 bases. CDR3 length: 16 residues. Unmatched junction bases numbered 4, after V lost 5 bases and J lost 0 bases. DNA of the CDR3: TGTGCCAGCAGTCAACGGACTAGCGGGAGCACAGATACGCAGTATTTT. This sequence encodes CASSQRTSGSTDTQYF.

This rearrangement joins TRBV7-9 to TRBJ2-2, with a weak D call TRBD2 (5 bases). The CDR3 is 15 residues long. Germline V lookup: CDR1 SEHNR, CDR2 FQNEAQ (reference sequence). Trimming cost V 5 bases and J 3 bases, with 13 bases left between them. DNA for the CDR3: TGTGCCAGCAGCCCACGCGAGGACTACACCGGGGAGCTGTTTTTT. This translates into CASSPREDYTGELFF. The full variable domain, with the rest looked up from reference TRBV7-9 and TRBJ2-2, is DTGVSQNPRHKITKRGQNVTFRCDPISEHNRLYWYRQTLGQGPEFLTYFQNEAQLEKSRLLSDRFSAERPKGSFSTLEIQRTEQGDSAMYLCASSPREDYTGELFFGEGSRLTVL.

The chain recombines TRBV6-2 or TRBV6-3 with TRBJ2-5; tentative D call: TRBD1 (6 bases). Germline assignment: CDR1 MNHEY and CDR2 SVGEGT. CDR3 size: 15 residues. The V end lost 2 bases, the J end lost 5 bases, and 15 bases lay between the germline ends. Here the CDR3 reads CASSYRARGVETQYF. The CDR3 coding sequence is TGTGCCAGCAGTTACCGGGCCAGGGGAGTCGAGACCCAGTACTTC.

The chain combines TRBV20-1 with TRBJ2-2, with 8 bases aligning to TRBD2. V shed 1 base, J shed 2 bases, and the junction held 6 bases outside the gene matches. The germline gives CDR1 DFQATT, CDR2 SNEGSKA (reference sequence). CDR3 length: 16 residues. This CDR3 reads CSARVSGTSNTGELFF. CDR3 sequence (DNA): TGCAGTGCTAGAGTGAGTGGGACTAGTAACACCGGGGAGCTGTTTTTT.

V usage is TRBV10-3 and J usage is TRBJ2-2; D is unclear. This CDR3 comprises 13 residues. V was cut by 3 bases and J by 6 bases, with 8 bases left in between. In germline, CDR1 is ENHRY, CDR2 SYGVKD. The CDR3 region has the DNA TGTGCCATCAGTGATGGGCGCTCCGGGGAGCTGTTTTTT. Residues: CAISDGRSGELFF.

The sample holds many counts of this clonotype. J is TRBJ2-7 and V is TRBV6-1; D possibly matches TRBD1 or TRBD2 (5 bases each). Germline CDR1 MNHNS, CDR2 SASEGT. The V and J ends lost 6 bases and 2 bases respectively, with 14 bases between them. This CDR3 is built from 14 residues. In nucleotides, the CDR3 is TGTGCCAGCAGCCACAGATGGGGGACCTACGAGCAGTACGTC. Its translation: CASSHRWGTYEQYV.

This clonotype was found a few times. V gene TRBV12-3 or TRBV12-4 combines with J gene TRBJ2-2; the D gene is possibly TRBD1 (6 bases). V was trimmed by 2 bases and J by 8 bases, leaving 9 bases between them. The CDR3 has 13 amino acids. The CDR3 DNA reads as TGTGCCAGCAGTTTAATGAGGGGGGGGGAGCTGTTTTTT. Amino acids: CASSLMRGGELFF.

This clonotype was picked up many times. The chain employs TRBV12-3 or TRBV12-4 and TRBJ2-2; tentative D call: TRBD2 (5 bases). V lost 6 bases and J 6 bases, leaving 8 bases between the germline ends. This CDR3 has 12 residues. CDR3 sequence reads: CASSWTPGELFF. The CDR3 DNA is TGTGCCAGCAGCTGGACTCCCGGGGAGCTGTTTTTT.